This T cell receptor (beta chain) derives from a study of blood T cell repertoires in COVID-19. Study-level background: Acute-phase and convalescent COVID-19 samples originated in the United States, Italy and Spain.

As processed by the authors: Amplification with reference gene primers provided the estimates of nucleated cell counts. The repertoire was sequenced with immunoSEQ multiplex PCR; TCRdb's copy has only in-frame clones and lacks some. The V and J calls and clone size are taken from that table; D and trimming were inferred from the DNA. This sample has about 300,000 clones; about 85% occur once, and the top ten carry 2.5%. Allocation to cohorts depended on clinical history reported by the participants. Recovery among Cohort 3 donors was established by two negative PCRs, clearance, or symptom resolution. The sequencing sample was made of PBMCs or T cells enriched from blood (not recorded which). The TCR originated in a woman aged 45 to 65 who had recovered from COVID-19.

The CDR3: CASSRVAGLSTEAFF. CDR3 coding DNA: TGTGCCAGCAGCAGAGTCGCAGGGCTTAGCACTGAAGCTTTCTTT. This chain joins TRBV27 and TRBJ1-1, with D perhaps matching TRBD1 (5 bases). CDR3 length: 15 amino acids. Germline CDR1 MNHEY, CDR2 SMNVEV (reference sequence). With 6 bases removed from V and 4 bases from J, the gap between germline ends came to 18 bases.